The 29 T cell receptor beta chains listed next were all sequenced from one sample in a study of PD-1 blockade in classical Hodgkin lymphoma. Every one of the patients relapsed after autologous stem cell transplantation (brentuximab vedotin exposure was variable). Assay used: immunoSEQ multiplex PCR; TCRdb lists only in-frame clones, some missing. The sample includes about 29,000 clones, about two thirds of them seen just once. Sequencing used peripheral blood mononuclear cells (PBMCs), obtained before the second cycle of nivolumab. All receptors derive from a human donor with classical Hodgkin lymphoma.

This clone was detected once. The rearrangement links TRBV9 to TRBJ2-3, with TRBD1 matching 7 bases. The CDR3 totals 16 residues. Trimming removed 3 bases from V and 2 bases from J; junction bases left unmatched: 9. The germline V gene has CDR1 SGDLS and CDR2 YYNGEE. The CDR3 DNA sequence: TGTGCCAGCAGCGAGAAGGGACAGTCCCACACAGATACGCAGTATTTT. Its protein product is CASSEKGQSHTDTQYF.

This clone has a single count. The same CDR3 arises from other DNA sequences in this sample as well. The rearrangement joins TRBV7-2 to TRBJ2-3, with D tentatively TRBD1 (5 bases). The germline gives CDR1 SGHTA, CDR2 FQGNSA. This CDR3 region has 12 residues. The V end was cut by 5 bases, the J end by 5 bases, with 8 bases between. CDR3 bases: TGTGCCAGCAGCGCCACAGGAGATACGCAGTATTTT. It yields the protein CASSATGDTQYF.

The rearrangement uses TRBV2 and TRBJ1-4; D is ambiguous. This CDR3 is built from 14 residues. V was trimmed by 3 bases and J by 10 bases, leaving 15 bases between them. CDR1 and CDR2 (germline): SNHLY, FYNNEI. Here the CDR3 reads CASSDPGRPGKLFF. The CDR3 nucleotides are TGTGCCAGCAGTGACCCAGGACGGCCTGGAAAACTGTTTTTT.

The V call is TRBV5-1, the J call TRBJ1-2; D is unclear. CDR3 length: 15 residues. Trimming shortened V by 0 bases and J by 6 bases, and 15 bases separated the two germline ends. Germline V gene lookup returns CDR1 SGHRS and CDR2 YFSETQ. The CDR3 loop reads CASSLESAGRDGYTF. In nucleotides, the CDR3 is TGCGCCAGCAGCTTGGAAAGTGCAGGAAGGGATGGCTACACCTTC.

This clone has a handful of counts. In DNA, the CDR3 is TGTGCCAGCAGCCCCCAGGGTTATCAGCCCCAGCATTTT. It translates to CASSPQGYQPQHF. The chain is built from TRBV7-2 and TRBJ1-5, with D possibly TRBD1 on 5 matching bases. Trimming removed 5 bases from V and 5 bases from J, with 10 bases in between. Looked up from germline, CDR1 is SGHTA and CDR2 is FQGNSA. The CDR3 is 13 residues long.

The chain has TRBV6-5 and TRBJ2-6, with D unresolved. The CDR3 has 15 residues. The germline V gene has CDR1 MNHEY and CDR2 SVGAGI. V dropped 2 bases and J dropped 2 bases, with 7 bases sitting between them. As DNA, the CDR3 is TGTGCCAGCAGTTACACAAGGGCTGGGGCCAACGTCCTGACTTTC. Protein sequence: CASSYTRAGANVLTF.

The chain is built from TRBV29-1 and TRBJ2-3; 8 nucleotides agree with TRBD1. CDR3 size: 13 residues. Trimming cost V 7 bases and J 1 base; bases outside gene matches: 4. CDR1 and CDR2 (germline): SQVTM, ANQGSEA. The CDR3 is CSGDRGGTDTQYF. The CDR3 DNA reads as TGCAGCGGCGACAGGGGAGGCACAGATACGCAGTATTTT.

The V gene is TRBV10-2, the J gene TRBJ2-3; no clear D. CDR3 length: 11 amino acids. V lost 3 bases, J lost 4 bases, and 2 bases lay in between. Germline values: CDR1 WSHSY, CDR2 SAAADI. The CDR3 DNA reads as TGCGCCAGCAGTGAAGCAGATACGCAGTATTTT. It translates to CASSEADTQYF.

The chain couples TRBV7-2 to TRBJ1-2; maybe TRBD1 (5 bases). Trimming shortened V by 5 bases and J by 5 bases, and 12 bases separated the two germline ends. This CDR3 has 13 amino acids. Germline V lookup: CDR1 SGHTA, CDR2 FQGNSA. CDR3 region: CASSPTGGYGYTF. For the CDR3, the DNA is TGTGCCAGCAGCCCCACGGGGGGGTATGGCTACACCTTC.

This chain connects TRBV19 to TRBJ1-1, with D perhaps TRBD1 (6 bases). The CDR3 totals 13 residues. CDR1 and CDR2 (germline): LNHDA, SQIVND (reference sequence). Trimming took 5 bases from V and 1 from J, leaving 8 bases between them. This CDR3 reads CASSFRGNTEAFF. Written as DNA, the CDR3 is TGTGCCAGTAGTTTCAGGGGGAACACTGAAGCTTTCTTT.

With respect to this clone: Compared with germline, one end of the junction differs, possibly owing to a read error. The chain has TRBV7-7 and TRBJ2-7, with D perhaps given as TRBD1 or TRBD2 (5 bases each). Germline values: CDR1 SSHAT, CDR2 FNYEAQ (reference sequence). This CDR3 has 14 amino acids. As DNA, the CDR3 is TGTGCTAGCAGCCTCGGCGGTATAGGGACCGAGCAGTACTTC. It encodes CASSLGGIGTEQYF.

This clone was recorded a few times. The chain carries TRBV28 and TRBJ2-7; D is unresolved. Germline V gene data show CDR1 as MDHEN and CDR2 as SYDVKM. The CDR3 sequence is 13 residues long. V shed 7 bases and J shed 1 base, with 11 bases lying between them. CDR3 nucleotide sequence: TGTGCCAGCACCACGTCGGGTTCCTACGAGCAGTACTTC. Protein: CASTTSGSYEQYF. Together with reference TRBV28 and TRBJ2-7, the CDR3 gives the full variable domain: DVKVTQSSRYLVKRTGEKVFLECVQDMDHENMFWYRQDPGLGLRLIYFSYDVKMKEKGDIPEGYSVSREKKERFSLILESASTNQTSMYLCASTTSGSYEQYFGPGTRLTVT.

Relative to its sample, this clone is medium-sized. This sequence joins TRBV5-1 and TRBJ2-7, with 8 bases that match TRBD1. Germline assignment: CDR1 SGHRS and CDR2 YFSETQ. After removal of 7 bases from V and 6 bases from J, the junction contained 15 bases not matched to a gene. This CDR3 comprises 15 residues. The CDR3 loop is CASWEDRGAPGEQYF. In DNA, the CDR3 is TGCGCCAGCTGGGAAGACAGGGGCGCCCCTGGCGAGCAGTACTTC. Full variable domain (rest looked up from reference TRBV5-1 and TRBJ2-7): KAGVTQTPRYLIKTRGQQVTLSCSPISGHRSVSWYQQTPGQGLQFLFEYFSETQRNKGNFPGRFSGRQFSNSRSEMNVSTLELGDSALYLCASWEDRGAPGEQYFGPGTRLTVT.

The genes are TRBV11-1 and TRBJ2-7, with no clear D. In germline, CDR1 is SGHAT, CDR2 FQDESV (reference sequence). V dropped 4 bases and J dropped 2 bases, with 3 bases sitting between them. This CDR3 region has 11 residues. The CDR3 region has the DNA TGTGCCAGCAGCTCAACCTACGAGCAGTACTTC. Its translation: CASSSTYEQYF.

As for this clone: An end of the junction does not agree with germline; a read error may underlie this. The chain has TRBV28 and TRBJ1-6; D not certain. This CDR3 is built from 12 residues. In germline, CDR1 is MDHEN, CDR2 SYDVKM. CDR3 DNA sequence: TGTGCCCTCGGGCGGCCTAATACACCCCTCCACTTT. Protein: CALGRPNTPLHF.

The chain recombines TRBV5-4 with TRBJ2-5, with TRBD1 as a possible D gene (6 bases). The CDR3 extends over 14 amino acids. From germline, CDR1 is SGHNT and CDR2 YYREEE (reference sequence). Trimming took 4 bases from V and 5 from J, leaving 15 bases between them. This chain's CDR3 is CASSPAGARETQYF. CDR3 DNA sequence: TGTGCCAGCAGCCCCGCAGGGGCGAGGGAGACCCAGTACTTC.

This clone was counted between two and nine times. The chain couples TRBV7-8 to TRBJ1-1; D not resolved. CDR3 size: 15 residues. Trimming removed 5 bases at V and 4 bases at J, with 17 bases between. The germline gives CDR1 SGHVS, CDR2 FQNEAQ. The CDR3 loop is CASSASDLVGTEAFF. The CDR3 nucleotides are TGTGCCAGCAGCGCTAGCGACTTAGTGGGCACTGAAGCTTTCTTT.

The rearrangement links TRBV11-2 to TRBJ1-4; D is uncertain. The CDR3 extends over 14 amino acids. The ends were cut back, 5 bases at V and 4 bases at J, with 11 bases in the middle. Germline V CDR1 and CDR2: SGHAT, FQNNGV. The chain's CDR3 is CASSLGHGNEKLFF. DNA of the CDR3: TGTGCCAGCAGCCTTGGTCATGGTAATGAAAAACTGTTTTTT.

The sample holds one count of this clone. This chain uses TRBV19 with TRBJ1-1; D is perhaps TRBD1 (5 bases). This CDR3 is built from 13 residues. Germline-derived CDR1 and CDR2 are LNHDA and SQIVND (reference sequence). Trimming stripped 6 bases from V and 8 bases from J, with 16 bases between. Written as DNA, the CDR3 is TGTGCCAGTAGGAGAGGGGCAGATGCCGAAGCTTTCTTT. Its translation: CASRRGADAEAFF. Full variable domain (missing parts from reference TRBV19 and TRBJ1-1): DGGITQSPKYLFRKEGQNVTLSCEQNLNHDAMYWYRQDPGQGLRLIYYSQIVNDFQKGDIAEGYSVSREKKESFPLTVTSAQKNPTAFYLCASRRGADAEAFFGQGTRLTVV.

This clone is medium-sized (0.01 to 0.1%) in the sample. The conserved final phenylalanine or tryptophan is absent from the CDR3, which likely points to a read error. The DNA is omitted, as the CDR3 cannot be located on it reliably, and the CDR3 follows TCRdb's listing. The genes are TRBV5-5 and TRBJ2-7; the table's D call, TRBD2, has no DNA check behind it. Both ends counted, the CDR3 spans 15 residues. The germline CDR1 and CDR2 sequences are SGHKS and YYEKEE (reference sequence). CDR3 sequence reads: CASSLEFGRDITAGL.

This chain uses TRBV7-9 with TRBJ2-5; perhaps TRBD1 as D (5 bases). V was pared by 2 bases and J by 1 base, with 8 bases between. This CDR3 spans 14 amino acids. CDR1 and CDR2 from the germline V gene are SEHNR and FQNEAQ (reference sequence). In DNA, the CDR3 is TGTGCCAGCAGCTTAAGTACAGGCCAAGAGACCCAGTACTTC. Translated: CASSLSTGQETQYF.

V gene TRBV18 combines with J gene TRBJ2-7; D is unresolved. Trimming shortened V by 2 bases and J by 8 bases, and 19 bases separated the two germline ends. CDR1 and CDR2 from the germline V gene are KGHSH and LQKENI. The CDR3 has 15 residues. The CDR3 DNA sequence: TGTGCCAGCTCACCAAACACGGACCACCGTACGAAGCAGTACTTC. Its translation: CASSPNTDHRTKQYF. Based on the CDR3 plus reference TRBV18 and TRBJ2-7, the full variable domain is NAGVMQNPRHLVRRRGQEARLRCSPMKGHSHVYWYRQLPEEGLKFMVYLQKENIIDESGMPKERFSAEFPKEGPSILRIQQVVRGDSAAYFCASSPNTDHRTKQYFGPGTRLTVT.

The J gene is TRBJ2-3, the V gene TRBV11-2, with D unclear. The ends were cut back, 3 bases at V and 6 bases at J, with 7 bases in the middle. Per the germline V gene, CDR1 is SGHAT and CDR2 is FQNNGV. This CDR3 spans 12 amino acids. The CDR3, as DNA: TGTGCCAGCAGCTTCCAGTCCGATACGCAGTATTTT. Translating it yields CASSFQSDTQYF.

The chain is built from TRBV7-9 and TRBJ2-1; tentatively, D is TRBD1 or TRBD2 (6 bases each). The V end was cut by 1 base, the J end by 1 base, with 11 bases between. The V gene's germline CDR1 is SEHNR and CDR2 FQNEAQ (reference sequence). The CDR3 sequence is 16 residues long. The CDR3 sequence is CASSLVAGQSYNEQFF. The CDR3 DNA sequence: TGTGCCAGCAGCTTAGTGGCGGGACAATCCTACAATGAGCAGTTCTTC.

This clone was seen only a few times. The chain links TRBV5-1 to TRBJ2-5, with TRBD2 as a possible D gene (7 bases). V was shortened by 0 bases and J by 4 bases, with 16 bases between the two germline ends. CDR1 and CDR2 (germline): SGHRS, YFSETQ. The CDR3 length is 16 residues. The CDR3 protein is CASSLASGGAVETQYF. The CDR3 bases are TGCGCCAGCAGCTTGGCTTCTGGGGGGGCGGTAGAGACCCAGTACTTC. Combining the CDR3 with reference TRBV5-1 and TRBJ2-5 gives the whole variable domain KAGVTQTPRYLIKTRGQQVTLSCSPISGHRSVSWYQQTPGQGLQFLFEYFSETQRNKGNFPGRFSGRQFSNSRSEMNVSTLELGDSALYLCASSLASGGAVETQYFGPGTRLLVL.

This chain joins TRBV30 and TRBJ1-1; weak D call: TRBD1 (5 bases). Trimming took off 0 bases at V and 2 bases at J, with 13 bases between the two ends. The CDR3 totals 15 residues. The germline V gene has CDR1 GTSNPN and CDR2 SVGIG (reference sequence). CDR3 in amino acids: CAWSVRGHKNTEAFF. In DNA form, the CDR3 reads TGTGCCTGGAGTGTGAGAGGACACAAAAACACTGAAGCTTTCTTT.

The rearrangement links TRBV2 to TRBJ1-5, with D perhaps matching TRBD1 (5 bases). Germline loops: CDR1 SNHLY, CDR2 FYNNEI. The V end lost 4 bases, the J end lost 4 bases, and 17 bases lay between the germline ends. CDR3 length: 16 residues. The CDR3 region is CASSASGSLSNQPQHF. CDR3 coding DNA: TGTGCCAGCAGTGCTTCAGGGTCCCTTTCTAATCAGCCCCAGCATTTT.

This chain joins TRBV7-2 and TRBJ2-1, with D maybe TRBD2 (6 bases). The CDR3 runs 13 residues. V lost 5 bases and J 6 bases, leaving 11 bases between the germline ends. Germline CDR1 is SGHTA and CDR2 is FQGNSA. CDR3 DNA sequence: TGTGCCAGCAGCATCCGACTAGTCAATGAGCAGTTCTTC. This gives the protein CASSIRLVNEQFF.

This clone came up a few times. This rearrangement joins TRBV6-6 to TRBJ2-2; D is possibly TRBD1 or TRBD2 (5 bases each). Germline V lookup: CDR1 MNHNY, CDR2 SVGAGI (reference sequence). The CDR3 is 13 residues long. Deletions cut 10 bases from V and 5 bases from J, with 14 bases between. The DNA for the CDR3 is TGTGCCACGGGGCTAGCTGGGACCGGGGAGCTGTTTTTT. The encoded protein is CATGLAGTGELFF.